A single sample is the source of the 29 T cell receptor beta chains below, sequenced in a study of shared clonotypes between healthy human individuals. Method: immunoSEQ multiplex PCR; TCRdb's copy keeps in-frame clones and lacks some. The sample includes about 2.3 million clones, around 92% seen only once; the top ten take around 0.35%. Source material: naive CD4+ T cells from PBMCs. Subset of the sample: CD45RA+ positively selected. The receptors here all came from a man younger than 35 in good health. Some clones in this sample may be carry-over from other donors' samples.

The table lists this clone with a few counts. The chain has TRBV2 and TRBJ1-1, with D hard to call. The germline gives CDR1 SNHLY, CDR2 FYNNEI. This CDR3 region has 12 residues. Trimming removed 8 bases from V and 5 bases from J, with 12 bases in between. CDR3 loop: CASVSLGTEAFF. CDR3 nucleotide sequence: TGTGCCAGCGTCTCACTGGGGACTGAAGCTTTCTTT.

This clone was counted a single time. The CDR3 DNA is TGCAGCGTTGAATCCCCCGGCAGCGGCTATGGCTACACCTTC. It encodes CSVESPGSGYGYTF. The V call is TRBV29-1, the J call TRBJ1-2; D is undetermined. V lost 2 bases, J lost 4 bases, and 14 bases lay in between. CDR1 is SQVTM, CDR2 ANQGSEA, per germline. The CDR3 runs to 14 residues.

The chain uses TRBV2 and TRBJ2-1; a weak D match, TRBD2 (5 bases). Trimming left V 3 bases short and J 0 bases short, with 12 bases between. This CDR3 region has 16 residues. CDR1 is SNHLY and CDR2 is FYNNEI in the germline V gene. The CDR3 protein is CASSEERPLSYNEQFF. CDR3 DNA sequence: TGTGCCAGCAGTGAGGAGCGGCCACTCTCCTACAATGAGCAGTTCTTC.

Concerning this clone: Additional DNA sequences in this sample encode the identical CDR3. The V gene is TRBV18, the J gene TRBJ2-7; possible D gene TRBD1, 6 bases. The CDR3 extends over 13 amino acids. V lost 3 bases, J lost 4 bases, and 10 bases lay in between. Germline CDR1 and CDR2: KGHSH and LQKENI. CDR3 DNA sequence: TGTGCCAGCTCACCCTCGACAGGTTACGAGCAGTACTTC. Its translation: CASSPSTGYEQYF. The full variable domain, in which reference TRBV18 and TRBJ2-7 provide the parts outside the CDR3, is NAGVMQNPRHLVRRRGQEARLRCSPMKGHSHVYWYRQLPEEGLKFMVYLQKENIIDESGMPKERFSAEFPKEGPSILRIQQVVRGDSAAYFCASSPSTGYEQYFGPGTRLTVT.

The chain is built from TRBV7-9 and TRBJ1-3, with a tentative D call TRBD1 (5 bases). CDR1 and CDR2 from the germline V gene are SEHNR and FQNEAQ (reference sequence). The CDR3 totals 17 residues. The V and J ends lost 2 bases and 1 base respectively, with 15 bases between them. CDR3 region: CASSLYGGFESGNTIYF. The CDR3 DNA reads TGTGCCAGCAGCTTATATGGGGGGTTTGAATCTGGAAACACCATATATTTT.

About this clone: The same CDR3 is also encoded by other DNA sequences in this sample. This chain joins TRBV29-1 and TRBJ2-7; TRBD2 agrees at 15 bases. The CDR3 has 14 residues. V lost 7 bases, J lost 1 base, and 2 bases stayed unmatched. CDR1 and CDR2 (germline): SQVTM, ANQGSEA. CDR3 loop: CSAGLAGGSYEQYF. The CDR3 region has the DNA TGCAGCGCTGGACTAGCGGGAGGGTCCTACGAGCAGTACTTC.

V and J are TRBV10-2 and TRBJ1-1; D gene unclear. This CDR3 has 14 amino acids. The germline V gene has CDR1 WSHSY and CDR2 SAAADI. Trimming removed 5 bases at V and 0 bases at J, with 10 bases between. The CDR3 loop reads CASSIGPVNTEAFF. For the CDR3, the DNA is TGCGCCAGCAGTATAGGGCCGGTGAACACTGAAGCTTTCTTT.

The chain uses TRBV19 and TRBJ1-5; possibly TRBD1 for D (6 bases). Trimming pared 1 base from V and 0 bases from J, leaving 7 bases between. The germline V gene encodes CDR1 LNHDA and CDR2 SQIVND (reference sequence). The length of the CDR3 is 15 residues. The CDR3 nucleotides are TGTGCCAGTAGTATAGGGACAGATAGCAATCAGCCCCAGCATTTT. Amino acid sequence: CASSIGTDSNQPQHF.

This rearrangement joins TRBV28 to TRBJ2-3; D unresolved. The V end was cut by 7 bases, the J end by 0 bases, with 5 bases between. The CDR3 runs 12 residues. Germline V lookup: CDR1 MDHEN, CDR2 SYDVKM. In DNA, the CDR3 is TGTGCCAGCACTACAAGCACAGATACGCAGTATTTT. It codes for CASTTSTDTQYF.

This chain joins TRBV5-1 and TRBJ1-2, with TRBD1 matching over 7 bases. This CDR3 region has 17 residues. Germline V gives CDR1 SGHRS, CDR2 YFSETQ. V was pared by 1 base and J by 1 base, with 10 bases of the junction left unmatched. In nucleotides, the CDR3 is TGCGCCAGCAGCTTGTTGGCAGGGGGAAATCTTAACTATGGCTACACCTTC. This translates into CASSLLAGGNLNYGYTF.

The rearrangement joins TRBV11-3 to TRBJ2-6, with D perhaps matching TRBD1 (6 bases). Looked up from germline, CDR1 is SGHNT and CDR2 is YENEEA. V lost 5 bases and J 2 bases, leaving 13 bases between the germline ends. The CDR3 totals 16 residues. The CDR3 sequence is CASSDGQSPGANVLTF. The DNA of the CDR3 is TGTGCCAGCAGCGACGGACAGTCTCCTGGGGCCAACGTCCTGACTTTC.

The J gene is TRBJ2-7, the V gene TRBV5-4; a weak D match, TRBD1 (6 bases). The CDR3 totals 13 residues. Trimming left V 3 bases short and J 5 bases short, with 12 bases between. Germline lookup yields CDR1 SGHNT and CDR2 YYREEE (reference sequence). The CDR3 nucleotides read TGTGCCAGCAGCTCGGTTCAGGGGAACGAGCAGTACTTC. It codes for CASSSVQGNEQYF.

This rearrangement joins TRBV6-1 to TRBJ2-3; D gene unclear. Germline V gene sequence: CDR1 MNHNS, CDR2 SASEGT. The CDR3 has 15 residues. The V gene lost 2 bases and the J gene lost 0 bases, with 9 bases spanning the gap. The DNA for the CDR3 is TGTGCCAGCAGTGAACGACATATAAGCACAGATACGCAGTATTTT. Its translation: CASSERHISTDTQYF.

About this clone: The same CDR3 also results from other DNA sequences found in this sample. The chain carries TRBV5-4 and TRBJ2-5; TRBD2 aligns across 11 bases. Germline V gene lookup returns CDR1 SGHNT and CDR2 YYREEE (reference sequence). Germline trimming cut 4 bases from V and 2 bases from J; bases unmatched to any gene: 4. The CDR3 is 15 amino acids. Here the CDR3 reads CASSRGLAEQETQYF. The DNA for the CDR3 is TGTGCCAGCAGCCGGGGACTAGCGGAACAAGAGACCCAGTACTTC.

This chain uses TRBV7-2 with TRBJ1-5, with TRBD1 as a possible D gene (5 bases). CDR1 is SGHTA and CDR2 is FQGNSA in the germline V gene. The CDR3 length is 15 residues. V lost 5 bases and J 3 bases, leaving 14 bases between the germline ends. CDR3 DNA sequence: TGTGCCAGCAGCGCCCCCGGGACGCACAATCAGCCCCAGCATTTT. Its protein product is CASSAPGTHNQPQHF.

The chain uses TRBV6-6 and TRBJ1-4; D call uncertain. The germline CDR1 and CDR2 sequences are MNHNY and SVGAGI (reference sequence). V dropped 4 bases and J dropped 0 bases, with 9 bases sitting between them. This CDR3 has 15 amino acids. The CDR3 region is CASSSRPATNEKLFF. CDR3 sequence (DNA): TGTGCCAGCAGTTCCCGACCAGCAACTAATGAAAAACTGTTTTTT.

CDR3 in amino acids: CASSSKVREATYEQYF. In DNA, the CDR3 is TGTGCCAGCAGCTCCAAGGTGCGGGAGGCGACCTACGAGCAGTACTTC. This rearrangement joins TRBV7-9 to TRBJ2-7; 8 bases map to TRBD2. Trimming cost V 4 bases and J 2 bases; bases outside gene matches: 10. This CDR3 is built from 16 residues. CDR1 and CDR2 (germline): SEHNR, FQNEAQ (reference sequence).

The rearrangement links TRBV7-6 to TRBJ2-6; the D call may be TRBD1 or TRBD2 (5 bases each). The V end lost 2 bases, the J end lost 4 bases, and 9 bases lay between the germline ends. CDR1 and CDR2 from the germline V gene are SGHVS and FNYEAQ. The CDR3 runs 15 residues. The CDR3 nucleotides are TGTGCCAGCAGCTTAACCGGGGCAGGGGCCAACGTCCTGACTTTC. Translation gives CASSLTGAGANVLTF.

The chain combines TRBV5-1 with TRBJ2-5, with 8 bases lining up with TRBD1. Per germline, CDR1 SGHRS and CDR2 YFSETQ. V trimming: 0 bases; J trimming: 5 bases; junction bases outside the gene matches: 9. The CDR3 contains 16 residues. The CDR3 sequence: CASSLATGGMEETQYF. As DNA, the CDR3 is TGCGCCAGCAGCTTGGCCACAGGGGGGATGGAGGAGACCCAGTACTTC.

A single count supports this clone. The sample carries other DNA sequences with the same CDR3. This chain connects TRBV5-1 to TRBJ1-3; perhaps TRBD1 as D (5 bases). This CDR3 is 16 amino acids long. Germline CDR1 and CDR2: SGHRS and YFSETQ. V dropped 0 bases and J dropped 0 bases, with 10 bases sitting between them. The CDR3 DNA reads TGCGCCAGCAGCTTGGAAGGGGTGAGCTCTGGAAACACCATATATTTT. Translated, it gives CASSLEGVSSGNTIYF.

This chain uses TRBV7-2 with TRBJ2-3; D not certain. The CDR3 is 12 amino acids. V lost 1 base and J lost 10, with 9 bases in between. Germline values: CDR1 SGHTA, CDR2 FQGNSA. CDR3 loop: CASSLDSSAQYF. CDR3 coding DNA: TGTGCCAGCAGCTTAGACTCGAGTGCGCAGTATTTT.

This chain links TRBV7-2 with TRBJ1-5; 8 nucleotides agree with TRBD1. V dropped 5 bases and J dropped 3; count of bases not matched to a gene: 6. Germline CDR1 SGHTA, CDR2 FQGNSA. The CDR3 loop spans 15 amino acids. In nucleotides, the CDR3 is TGTGCCAGCAGCCCCAGGACAGGGCCCAATCAGCCCCAGCATTTT. Translated, it gives CASSPRTGPNQPQHF.

The chain couples TRBV7-9 to TRBJ2-2; the match to TRBD1 covers 8 bases. J was trimmed by 4 bases and V by 4 bases; bases with no gene match: 5. CDR3 length: 15 residues. From germline, CDR1 is SEHNR and CDR2 FQNEAQ (reference sequence). The CDR3 coding sequence is TGTGCCAGCAGCTCTCAGGGGGCCGGCACCGGGGAGCTGTTTTTT. Translating gives CASSSQGAGTGELFF.

The chain carries TRBV4-2 and TRBJ2-7; D may be TRBD1 (6 bases). The CDR3 extends over 13 amino acids. Trimming removed 5 bases from V and 2 bases from J, with 10 bases in between. Germline loops: CDR1 LGHNA, CDR2 YNFKEQ. The CDR3 sequence: CASSSDRAYEQYF. The CDR3 bases are TGTGCCAGCAGCTCGGACAGAGCCTACGAGCAGTACTTC.

The chain joins TRBV27 to TRBJ2-5; TRBD1 might be the D (6 bases). V was cut by 5 bases and J by 4 bases, with 11 bases left in between. This CDR3 region has 13 residues. Per the germline V gene, CDR1 is MNHEY and CDR2 is SMNVEV (reference sequence). The CDR3 DNA follows: TGTGCCAGCAGTACTCAGGGGCGAGAGACCCAGTACTTC. This translates into CASSTQGRETQYF.

J is TRBJ2-1 and V is TRBV5-1; a possible D gene is TRBD1 (5 bases). Deletions cut 0 bases from V and 0 bases from J, with 10 bases between. The CDR3 sequence is 16 residues long. From germline, CDR1 is SGHRS and CDR2 YFSETQ. The CDR3 DNA reads TGCGCCAGCAGCTTGGGCTACAGGATCTCCTACAATGAGCAGTTCTTC. Encoded protein: CASSLGYRISYNEQFF. The full variable domain, rest sourced from reference TRBV5-1 and TRBJ2-1, is KAGVTQTPRYLIKTRGQQVTLSCSPISGHRSVSWYQQTPGQGLQFLFEYFSETQRNKGNFPGRFSGRQFSNSRSEMNVSTLELGDSALYLCASSLGYRISYNEQFFGPGTRLTVL.

The rearrangement uses TRBV9 and TRBJ2-2; 8 nucleotides match TRBD2. V lost 3 bases to trimming and J lost 4 bases; unmatched junction nucleotides: 14. This CDR3 region has 18 residues. Germline V CDR1 and CDR2: SGDLS, YYNGEE. CDR3 DNA sequence: TGTGCCAGCAGCGCGATCCAGACCGGGACTAGAGGCACCGGGGAGCTGTTTTTT. Translation gives CASSAIQTGTRGTGELFF.

The chain recombines TRBV19 with TRBJ1-5; D uncertain. CDR3 size: 13 residues. The V gene lost 5 bases and the J gene lost 6 bases, with 11 bases spanning the gap. Germline-derived CDR1 and CDR2 are LNHDA and SQIVND (reference sequence). The CDR3 bases are TGTGCCAGTAGTGCTAGCGCGGGTCAGCCCCAGCATTTT. This codes for CASSASAGQPQHF. The whole variable domain, filled in from reference TRBV19 and TRBJ1-5, reads DGGITQSPKYLFRKEGQNVTLSCEQNLNHDAMYWYRQDPGQGLRLIYYSQIVNDFQKGDIAEGYSVSREKKESFPLTVTSAQKNPTAFYLCASSASAGQPQHFGDGTRLSIL.

CDR3 sequence reads: CASTPPETPYSNQPQHF. Written as DNA, the CDR3 is TGTGCCAGCACCCCACCCGAGACACCATATAGCAATCAGCCCCAGCATTTT. This chain links TRBV28 with TRBJ1-5; no reliable D call. Germline loops: CDR1 MDHEN, CDR2 SYDVKM. The CDR3 runs 17 residues. Trimming removed 7 bases at V and 0 bases at J, with 19 bases between. The complete variable domain, with remaining parts taken from reference TRBV28 and TRBJ1-5, reads DVKVTQSSRYLVKRTGEKVFLECVQDMDHENMFWYRQDPGLGLRLIYFSYDVKMKEKGDIPEGYSVSREKKERFSLILESASTNQTSMYLCASTPPETPYSNQPQHFGDGTRLSIL.